One sample yielded the 27 T cell receptor beta chains listed below, sequenced in a study of blood T cell repertoires in COVID-19. Here immunoSEQ multiplex PCR was the method, and the copy in TCRdb shows in-frame clones only, minus some. This table has approximately 300,000 clones, around nine tenths appearing once. Material for sequencing was PBMCs or T cells enriched from blood (not recorded which). The receptors shown here come from a woman between 25 and 40 years old who had been exposed to COVID-19.

For this clone: The sample holds other DNA sequences that translate to the same CDR3. This chain uses TRBV5-5 with TRBJ1-2, with 7 bases lining up with TRBD1. Germline loops: CDR1 SGHKS, CDR2 YYEKEE (reference sequence). This CDR3 is built from 13 residues. V lost 0 bases to trimming and J lost 6 bases; unmatched junction nucleotides: 2. CDR3 in amino acids: CASSLDRGDGYTF. The CDR3 nucleotides read TGTGCCAGCAGCTTGGACAGGGGAGATGGCTACACCTTC.

The V and J genes are TRBV19 and TRBJ2-2; 7 bases line up with TRBD1. This CDR3 region has 17 residues. The V gene's germline CDR1 is LNHDA and CDR2 SQIVND (reference sequence). V gave up 3 bases and J gave up 0 bases; unmatched junction bases: 7. CDR3: CASSIHPQGANTGELFF. In DNA form, the CDR3 reads TGTGCCAGTAGTATCCACCCCCAGGGGGCGAACACCGGGGAGCTGTTTTTT.

The rearrangement joins TRBV14 to TRBJ2-7, with D maybe TRBD2 (7 bases). Trimming took off 3 bases at V and 7 bases at J, with 19 bases between the two ends. CDR3 length: 15 residues. Germline values: CDR1 SGHDN, CDR2 FVKESK. The CDR3 coding sequence is TGTGCCAGCAGCCACTCACGGGGGGCCTATTTTGAGCAGTACTTC. Translation gives CASSHSRGAYFEQYF.

The J gene is TRBJ2-1, the V gene TRBV4-1, with D possibly TRBD1 on 6 matching bases. Germline V CDR1 and CDR2: MGHRA, YSYEKL. Trimming removed 1 base from V and 7 bases from J, with 20 bases in between. The CDR3 extends over 17 amino acids. The CDR3 reads CASSQALTGYSVNEQFF. The DNA of the CDR3 is TGCGCCAGCAGCCAAGCACTGACAGGCTACAGTGTTAATGAGCAGTTCTTC.

The chain combines TRBV5-4 with TRBJ2-7; 8 nucleotides agree with TRBD1. J lost 4 bases, V lost 0 bases, and 9 bases had no gene match. There are 16 residues in the CDR3. CDR1 SGHNT and CDR2 YYREEE come from the germline V gene (reference sequence). CDR3 loop: CASSLVGGRGLYEQYF. DNA for the CDR3: TGTGCCAGCAGCTTGGTCGGTGGCAGGGGGCTATACGAGCAGTACTTC. The entire variable domain, with the rest obtained from reference TRBV5-4 and TRBJ2-7, is as follows: ETGVTQSPTHLIKTRGQQVTLRCSSQSGHNTVSWYQQALGQGPQFIFQYYREEENGRGNFPPRFSGLQFPNYSSELNVNALELDDSALYLCASSLVGGRGLYEQYFGPGTRLTVT.

The V call is TRBV7-2, the J call TRBJ1-4, with D perhaps TRBD1 (5 bases). Deletions cut 5 bases from V and 5 bases from J, with 15 bases between. The CDR3 runs to 15 residues. Germline V gives CDR1 SGHTA, CDR2 FQGNSA. As DNA, the CDR3 is TGTGCCAGCAGCAGAAAGCAGGGAGGGAATGAAAAACTGTTTTTT. Encoded protein: CASSRKQGGNEKLFF.

The chain couples TRBV5-1 to TRBJ1-1; D unresolved. This CDR3 spans 13 amino acids. Per the germline V gene, CDR1 is SGHRS and CDR2 is YFSETQ. Trimming took off 3 bases at V and 1 base at J, with 7 bases between the two ends. The CDR3: CASSWRENTEAFF. The CDR3 nucleotides read TGCGCCAGCAGCTGGAGGGAGAACACTGAAGCTTTCTTT.

With regard to this clone: One junction end does not reproduce the germline sequence, and a read error may be involved. The chain has TRBV14 and TRBJ1-1; 7 nucleotides agree with TRBD1. CDR3 length: 13 amino acids. Germline V CDR1 and CDR2: SGHDN, FVKESK. CDR3 loop: CASSQDWQGVQVF. The CDR3 region has the DNA TGTGCCAGCAGCCAAGATTGGCAGGGGGTGCAAGTCTTT.

V and J are TRBV27 and TRBJ2-1; 12 positions agree with TRBD1. In germline, CDR1 is MNHEY, CDR2 SMNVEV (reference sequence). Trimming removed 4 bases from V and 6 bases from J; junction bases left unmatched: 7. CDR3 size: 16 residues. The CDR3 loop is CASSYGTGGGGNEQFF. The CDR3 coding sequence is TGTGCCAGCAGTTACGGGACAGGGGGCGGAGGCAATGAGCAGTTCTTC.

The J gene is TRBJ1-4, the V gene TRBV29-1; the match to TRBD1 covers 8 bases. This CDR3 spans 13 amino acids. CDR1 SQVTM and CDR2 ANQGSEA come from the germline V gene. V shed 7 bases, J shed 2 bases, and the junction held 3 bases outside the gene matches. CDR3 residues: CSARTGTNEKLFF. CDR3 nucleotides: TGCAGCGCCCGGACAGGGACTAATGAAAAACTGTTTTTT.

The chain employs TRBV19 and TRBJ1-5; TRBD1 might be the D (6 bases). From germline, CDR1 is LNHDA and CDR2 SQIVND (reference sequence). Trimming left V 7 bases short and J 6 bases short, with 16 bases between. This CDR3 is built from 14 residues. The CDR3 sequence: CASNRQGFAQPQHF. In DNA form, the CDR3 reads TGTGCCAGTAACAGGCAGGGGTTTGCTCAGCCCCAGCATTTT.

The V call is TRBV5-1, the J call TRBJ2-1, with a possible D match to TRBD1 (6 bases). The CDR3 length is 15 residues. V was shortened by 5 bases and J by 3 bases, with 15 bases between the two germline ends. Per the germline V gene, CDR1 is SGHRS and CDR2 is YFSETQ. CDR3 bases: TGCGCCAGCAGGCCCTCACAGGGAAACTACAATGAGCAGTTCTTC. It encodes CASRPSQGNYNEQFF.

The chain has TRBV5-1 and TRBJ1-2; D is perhaps TRBD1 (5 bases). This CDR3 is built from 14 residues. V was shortened by 3 bases and J by 4 bases, with 13 bases between the two germline ends. CDR1 is SGHRS and CDR2 is YFSETQ in the germline V gene. CDR3 DNA sequence: TGCGCCAGCAGCTCACAACAGGATTTCTATGGCTACACCTTC. Encoded protein: CASSSQQDFYGYTF.

This chain connects TRBV19 to TRBJ1-4; the D gene is possibly TRBD1 (5 bases). The V end lost 3 bases, the J end lost 3 bases, and 14 bases lay between the germline ends. The CDR3 runs to 16 residues. Looked up from germline, CDR1 is LNHDA and CDR2 is SQIVND (reference sequence). The CDR3 region has the DNA TGTGCCAGTAGTATGGGGACCGCGGGGTCTAATGAAAAACTGTTTTTT. Amino acid sequence: CASSMGTAGSNEKLFF.

The chain is built from TRBV19 and TRBJ1-1; D possibly corresponds to TRBD1 (6 bases). The germline CDR1 and CDR2 sequences are LNHDA and SQIVND (reference sequence). Trimming cost V 3 bases and J 0 bases, with 8 bases left between them. The CDR3 sequence is 14 residues long. The CDR3: CASSMGHLNTEAFF. The CDR3, as DNA: TGTGCCAGTAGTATGGGACACCTGAACACTGAAGCTTTCTTT.

This clone was picked up a small number of times. V gene TRBV12-3 or TRBV12-4 combines with J gene TRBJ2-7, with 7 nucleotides matching TRBD1. V trimming: 10 bases; J trimming: 2 bases; junction bases outside the gene matches: 8. CDR3 size: 13 residues. DNA of the CDR3: TGTGCCATCACGACAGGGTCCACCTACGAGCAGTACTTC. Amino acids: CAITTGSTYEQYF.

The CDR3 DNA follows: TGTGCCATCAGTTCCGGGACAGGGGCTTCACCCCTCCACTTT. It specifies CAISSGTGASPLHF. This chain links TRBV10-3 with TRBJ1-6; 10 nucleotides match TRBD1. CDR1 is ENHRY, CDR2 SYGVKD, per germline. The CDR3 covers 14 residues. V shed 5 bases and J 9 bases; nucleotides not matched to a gene: 4.

This chain links TRBV18 with TRBJ1-5, with 7 bases fitting TRBD1. Germline assignment: CDR1 KGHSH and CDR2 LQKENI. CDR3 length equals 14 residues. Trimming at V came to 1 base and at J to 4 bases, leaving 1 base not matched to a gene. The CDR3 reads CASSPQQGNQPQHF. Written as DNA, the CDR3 is TGTGCCAGCTCACCACAACAGGGGAATCAGCCCCAGCATTTT.

The chain recombines TRBV6-4 with TRBJ1-1, with a tentative D call TRBD1 (5 bases). The CDR3 sequence is 14 residues long. Trimming left V 6 bases short and J 2 bases short, with 13 bases between. The germline CDR1 and CDR2 sequences are MRHNA and SNTAGT. Here the CDR3 reads CASRAQGANTEAFF. DNA of the CDR3: TGTGCCAGCAGGGCCCAGGGCGCCAACACTGAAGCTTTCTTT.

The count of this clone is one. The chain employs TRBV18 and TRBJ1-5, with a tentative D call TRBD1 (6 bases). The CDR3 is 14 residues long. The germline CDR1 and CDR2 sequences are KGHSH and LQKENI. V shed 6 bases and J shed 3 bases, with 12 bases lying between them. CDR3: CASSPGQPNQPQHF. The CDR3 DNA reads TGTGCCAGCTCCCCCGGACAGCCCAATCAGCCCCAGCATTTT. Looking up the rest from reference TRBV18 and TRBJ1-5 gives the full variable domain: NAGVMQNPRHLVRRRGQEARLRCSPMKGHSHVYWYRQLPEEGLKFMVYLQKENIIDESGMPKERFSAEFPKEGPSILRIQQVVRGDSAAYFCASSPGQPNQPQHFGDGTRLSIL.

Only one count was recorded for this clone. The chain recombines TRBV4-1 with TRBJ1-1; no reliable D call. The germline gives CDR1 MGHRA, CDR2 YSYEKL. The CDR3 loop spans 16 amino acids. V was clipped by 1 base and J by 5 bases, with 17 bases between them. For the CDR3, the DNA is TGCGCCAGCAGCCAAGGCCCCCTCGGGGTTGAGACTGAAGCTTTCTTT. Residues: CASSQGPLGVETEAFF.

The V call is TRBV7-2, the J call TRBJ1-1; no definite D call. The CDR3 spans 15 residues. Germline lookup yields CDR1 SGHTA and CDR2 FQGNSA. V lost 5 bases, J lost 1 base, and 14 bases lay in between. This chain's CDR3 is CASSQMSTRNTEAFF. CDR3 nucleotides: TGTGCCAGCAGCCAAATGTCGACAAGGAACACTGAAGCTTTCTTT. Looking up the rest from reference TRBV7-2 and TRBJ1-1 gives the full variable domain: GAGVSQSPSNKVTEKGKDVELRCDPISGHTALYWYRQSLGQGLEFLIYFQGNSAPDKSGLPSDRFSAERTGGSVSTLTIQRTQQEDSAVYLCASSQMSTRNTEAFFGQGTRLTVV.

The V and J genes are TRBV11-2 and TRBJ1-1; D call uncertain. V was trimmed by 0 bases and J by 7 bases, leaving 3 bases between them. This CDR3 region has 11 residues. CDR1 is SGHAT, CDR2 FQNNGV, per germline. The DNA for the CDR3 is TGTGCCAGCAGCTTAGACAATGAAGCTTTCTTT. Translation: CASSLDNEAFF.

The rearrangement uses TRBV16 and TRBJ1-2; possibly TRBD1 for D (5 bases). The V end was cut by 2 bases, the J end by 2 bases, with 12 bases between. From germline, CDR1 is KGHSY and CDR2 FQNENV. The CDR3 is 15 residues long. CDR3 sequence (DNA): TGTGCCAGCAGCCAAACCGCAGGGCAAAACTATGGCTACACCTTC. Protein: CASSQTAGQNYGYTF. The whole variable domain, filled in from reference TRBV16 and TRBJ1-2, reads GEEVAQTPKHLVRGEGQKAKLYCAPIKGHSYVFWYQQVLKNEFKFLISFQNENVFDETGMPKERFSAKCLPNSPCSLEIQATKLEDSAVYFCASSQTAGQNYGYTFGSGTRLTVV.

This clone was seen just once. This chain joins TRBV3-1 (or the pseudogene TRBV3-2) and TRBJ2-7; D remains unclear. V was trimmed by 6 bases and J by 0 bases, leaving 9 bases between them. Looked up from germline, CDR1 is LGHDT and CDR2 is YNNKEL (reference sequence). The CDR3 extends over 13 amino acids. CDR3 sequence: CASRSRSSYEQYF. For the CDR3, the DNA is TGTGCCAGCAGATCTAGGAGCTCCTACGAGCAGTACTTC.

Remarks on this clone: Different DNA sequences within this sample yield the same CDR3. In DNA form, the CDR3 reads TGTGCCAGCAGCTTCCTAGGTGGTGGCACTGAAGCTTTCTTT. It is translated as CASSFLGGGTEAFF. This sequence joins TRBV7-2 and TRBJ1-1, with D unresolved. In germline, CDR1 is SGHTA, CDR2 FQGNSA. The V and J ends lost 3 bases and 4 bases respectively, with 12 bases between them. The CDR3 is made up of 14 amino acids. Full variable domain (outside the CDR3, taken from reference TRBV7-2 and TRBJ1-1): GAGVSQSPSNKVTEKGKDVELRCDPISGHTALYWYRQSLGQGLEFLIYFQGNSAPDKSGLPSDRFSAERTGGSVSTLTIQRTQQEDSAVYLCASSFLGGGTEAFFGQGTRLTVV.

The chain employs TRBV12-3 or TRBV12-4 and TRBJ1-2; possibly TRBD1 for D (5 bases). This CDR3 spans 13 amino acids. V lost 6 bases and J 0 bases, leaving 8 bases between the germline ends. The CDR3 is CASRTTANYGYTF. In nucleotides, the CDR3 is TGTGCCAGCAGGACGACAGCTAACTATGGCTACACCTTC.